A single sample is the source of the 3 T cell receptor beta chains below, sequenced in a study of blood T cell repertoires in COVID-19. Profiling relied on immunoSEQ multiplex PCR, and the TCRdb table lists in-frame clones only, not all of them. The sample comprises around 280,000 clones, around 88% of which are singletons, and approximately 6% rests with the top ten. The sequencing input was PBMCs or T cells enriched from blood (not recorded which). Every receptor here comes from a woman in her thirties or forties who had recovered from COVID-19.

The table lists this clone with a count of one. This chain uses TRBV7-3 with TRBJ2-3, with D perhaps TRBD1 (6 bases). Germline V gene lookup returns CDR1 SGHTA and CDR2 FQGTGA. The CDR3 has 12 residues. Trimming cost V 6 bases and J 6 bases, with 10 bases left between them. The CDR3 here is CASSQRGDTQYF. CDR3 coding DNA: TGTGCCAGCAGTCAAAGGGGGGATACGCAGTATTTT.

The chain has TRBV7-2 and TRBJ1-2; 8 positions match TRBD1. This CDR3 has 18 residues. V trimming: 0 bases; J trimming: 8 bases; junction bases outside the gene matches: 17. The V gene's germline CDR1 is SGHTA and CDR2 FQGNSA. This CDR3 is CASSLAGAGGVMTHGYTF. The CDR3, as DNA: TGTGCCAGCAGCTTAGCAGGGGCAGGGGGCGTCATGACTCACGGCTACACCTTC.

This chain connects TRBV27 to TRBJ1-2; no reliable D call. CDR1 MNHEY and CDR2 SMNVEV come from the germline V gene (reference sequence). The CDR3 covers 14 residues. Between the trimmed V and J ends, which lost 0 bases and 4 bases, there was a span of 9 bases. The CDR3 DNA reads TGTGCCAGCAGTTTATCCTACGGACTCTATGGCTACACCTTC. Translated: CASSLSYGLYGYTF.